The 5 T cell receptor beta chains below all came from one sample that was sequenced in a study of glioma-infiltrating T cells. TCR alpha and beta CDR3 regions were amplified from RNA using iRepertoire nested multiplex PCR. TCRdb processed the multiplex PCR reads anew with MiXCR; each CDR3 protein has one entry. The profile shows 100,000 to 150,000 distinct CDR3 sequences, approximately 26% of them singletons. What was sequenced was glioma tissue, nonneoplastic brain tissue, or PBMCs (not recorded which). These receptors were collected from a human donor with low-grade glioma or glioblastoma, undergoing nonglioma brain surgery, or in good health (not recorded which).

This clonotype was found a few times. This rearrangement joins TRBV29-1 to TRBJ2-3; a possible D gene is TRBD2 (6 bases). This CDR3 comprises 14 residues. Trimming took off 6 bases at V and 4 bases at J, with 17 bases between the two ends. CDR1 and CDR2 from the germline V gene are SQVTM and ANQGSEA. CDR3: CSVRGGPSPDTQYF. CDR3 DNA sequence: TGCAGCGTCCGGGGAGGCCCGTCCCCAGATACGCAGTATTTT.

V gene TRBV24-1 combines with J gene TRBJ2-5; a possible D gene is TRBD2 (5 bases). Germline CDR1 is KGHDR and CDR2 is SFDVKD. The CDR3 has 13 amino acids. V lost 5 bases, J lost 7 bases, and 13 bases lay in between. The CDR3 region is CATSGTEVGTQYF. CDR3 DNA: TGTGCCACCAGTGGGACGGAGGTGGGGACCCAGTACTTC.

Remarks on this clonotype: This may arise from a read error, as a much more abundant clone is one base away. The V and J genes are TRBV6-1 and TRBJ2-7; a possible D gene is TRBD1 (5 bases). V gave up 4 bases and J gave up 2 bases, with 12 bases separating them. The germline gives CDR1 MNHNS, CDR2 SASEGT. This CDR3 contains 14 residues. CDR3 region: CASSGTGPTYEQYV. The DNA for the CDR3 is TGTGCCAGCAGTGGAACAGGTCCAACCTACGAGCAGTACGTC.

The sample holds many counts of this clonotype. The chain couples TRBV20-1 to TRBJ2-5; a weak D match, TRBD1 (5 bases). This CDR3 comprises 16 residues. CDR1 is DFQATT and CDR2 is SNEGSKA in the germline V gene (reference sequence). V lost 2 bases and J lost 2, with 18 bases in between. CDR3 region: CSARRRWGAFQETQYF. CDR3 sequence (DNA): TGCAGTGCTAGAAGGCGGTGGGGCGCGTTTCAAGAGACCCAGTACTTC.

This clonotype was seen at least ten times. This rearrangement joins TRBV7-2 to TRBJ1-1, with 8 bases fitting TRBD1. Germline CDR1 SGHTA, CDR2 FQGNSA. This CDR3 has 13 residues. V dropped 5 bases and J dropped 4; count of bases not matched to a gene: 3. CDR3 in DNA: TGTGCCAGCAGCGCGACAGGGGTCACTGAAGCTTTCTTT. It codes for CASSATGVTEAFF.